The text below deals with one TCR beta chain. The sample is drawn from a study of shared clonotypes between healthy human individuals. Repertoires were generated with immunoSEQ multiplex PCR, while TCRdb's copy carries only in-frame clones and drops some. The profile covers over 2 million clones, with roughly 90% appearing a single time and approximately 0.39% taken by the ten largest. This CDR3 has 16 amino acids. The ends were cut back, 6 bases at V and 1 base at J, with 18 bases in the middle. The germline CDR1 and CDR2 sequences are SEHNR and FQNEAQ (reference sequence). This sequence originates from a man between 18 and 35 years old in good health. Some clones in this sample may be carry-over from other donors' samples. The V gene is TRBV7-9, the J gene TRBJ1-1; D perhaps matches TRBD1 (5 bases). Sample: naive CD4+ T cells from PBMCs. Subset of the sample: CD45RA+ positively selected. CDR3 loop: CASRHRRWSPNTEAFF. CDR3 sequence (DNA): TGTGCCAGCAGACACAGGCGGTGGTCACCGAACACTGAAGCTTTCTTT.